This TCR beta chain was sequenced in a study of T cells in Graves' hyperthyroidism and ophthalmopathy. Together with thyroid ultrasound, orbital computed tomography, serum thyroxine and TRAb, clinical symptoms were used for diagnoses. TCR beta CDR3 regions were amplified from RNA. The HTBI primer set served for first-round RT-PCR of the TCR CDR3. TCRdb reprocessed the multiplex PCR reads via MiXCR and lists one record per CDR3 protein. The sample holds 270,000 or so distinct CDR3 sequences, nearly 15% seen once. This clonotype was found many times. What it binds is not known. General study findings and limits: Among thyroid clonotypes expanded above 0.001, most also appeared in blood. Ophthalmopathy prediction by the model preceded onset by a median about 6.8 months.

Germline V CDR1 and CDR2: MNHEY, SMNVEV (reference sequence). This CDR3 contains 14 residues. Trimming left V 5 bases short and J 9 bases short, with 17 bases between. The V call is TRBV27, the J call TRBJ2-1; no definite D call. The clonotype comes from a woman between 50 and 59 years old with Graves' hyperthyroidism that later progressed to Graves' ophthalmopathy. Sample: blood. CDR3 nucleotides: TGTGCCAGCAGTACGCGCGCGGACGTCGGTGAGCAGTTCTTC. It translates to CASSTRADVGEQFF.